These 12 T cell receptor beta chains originate from one sample sequenced in a study of metastatic and nonmetastatic thyroid tumors. TCRdb re-called the PCR reads through MiXCR. The profile shows around 28,000 clones, roughly 29% of them singletons. Not a single patient had been given any form of treatment at any point before undergoing thyroid surgery. Sequencing was carried out using blood. The receptors originated from a female donor with papillary thyroid cancer or a benign thyroid nodule (not recorded which). Some clones in this sample may be carry-over from other donors' samples.

This clone has just a few counts. The V call is TRBV27, the J call TRBJ2-7; D is possibly TRBD1 (6 bases). CDR1 MNHEY and CDR2 SMNVEV come from the germline V gene (reference sequence). The CDR3 runs to 15 residues. V lost 1 base and J lost 5, with 15 bases in between. CDR3 amino acids: CASSLYGQGFHEQYF. The DNA for the CDR3 is TGTGCCAGCAGTTTATACGGTCAGGGGTTCCACGAGCAGTACTTC.

The V call is TRBV7-2, the J call TRBJ1-2; possibly TRBD1 for D (6 bases). Trimming pared 2 bases from V and 6 bases from J, leaving 16 bases between. The CDR3 consists of 15 residues. Germline lookup yields CDR1 SGHTA and CDR2 FQGNSA. CDR3 sequence (DNA): TGTGCCAGCAGCTTAAGGTGGGGGGGCGAAGATGGCTACACCTTC. As protein: CASSLRWGGEDGYTF.

This clone ranks as medium-sized. The CDR3 DNA reads TGTGCCAGCTTAGGGTCCCCCTACGAGCAGTACTTC. Its translation is CASLGSPYEQYF. The gene calls are TRBV28 and TRBJ2-7; no clear D gene. The germline V gene encodes CDR1 MDHEN and CDR2 SYDVKM. The V end lost 8 bases, the J end lost 2 bases, and 10 bases lay between the germline ends. This CDR3 is 12 amino acids long.

The genes are TRBV5-1 and TRBJ2-3, with TRBD1 matching 7 bases. V was pared by 4 bases and J by 6 bases, with 8 bases of the junction left unmatched. CDR1 SGHRS and CDR2 YFSETQ come from the germline V gene. This CDR3 is 14 amino acids long. CDR3 protein: CASSPQGVGDTQYF. The DNA of the CDR3 is TGCGCCAGCAGCCCGCAGGGGGTGGGGGATACGCAGTATTTT.

The rearrangement joins TRBV5-1 to TRBJ2-7; D perhaps matches TRBD2 (5 bases). From germline, CDR1 is SGHRS and CDR2 YFSETQ. The ends were cut back, 5 bases at V and 1 base at J, with 13 bases in the middle. The CDR3 consists of 14 residues. The chain's CDR3 is CASRLNSVSYEQYF. In nucleotides, the CDR3 is TGCGCCAGCAGGTTAAATAGCGTTTCCTACGAGCAGTACTTC.

The V gene is TRBV5-8, the J gene TRBJ2-5; 12 bases align to TRBD2. Germline V gives CDR1 SGHTS, CDR2 YDEGEE. The CDR3 consists of 15 residues. Trimming removed 0 bases from V and 3 bases from J; junction bases left unmatched: 0. The CDR3: CASSLGLAGEETQYF. CDR3 nucleotides: TGTGCCAGCAGCTTGGGACTAGCGGGAGAAGAGACCCAGTACTTC.

By sample share, this clone is medium-sized. This chain connects TRBV6-1 to TRBJ1-6, with D unclear. From germline, CDR1 is MNHNS and CDR2 SASEGT. CDR3 length: 13 amino acids. Trimming shortened V by 2 bases and J by 5 bases, and 4 bases separated the two germline ends. The CDR3 DNA follows: TGTGCCAGCAGTGAACAGGATAATTCACCCCTCCACTTT. It translates to CASSEQDNSPLHF.

This sequence joins TRBV12-3 or TRBV12-4 and TRBJ1-5, with D hard to call. This CDR3 is built from 14 residues. V lost 3 bases and J lost 4, with 10 bases in between. This CDR3 reads CASSFYWGNQPQHF. As DNA, the CDR3 is TGTGCCAGCAGTTTCTACTGGGGAAATCAGCCCCAGCATTTT.

V usage is TRBV5-4 and J usage is TRBJ1-1, with a tentative D call TRBD1 (6 bases). With 0 bases removed from V and 7 bases from J, the gap between germline ends came to 16 bases. Germline V lookup: CDR1 SGHNT, CDR2 YYREEE (reference sequence). CDR3 length equals 15 residues. The CDR3 bases are TGTGCCAGCAGCTTGGAATCAGGGGAGGTGGATGAAGCTTTCTTT. It yields the protein CASSLESGEVDEAFF. Variable domain in full (rest from reference TRBV5-4 and TRBJ1-1): ETGVTQSPTHLIKTRGQQVTLRCSSQSGHNTVSWYQQALGQGPQFIFQYYREEENGRGNFPPRFSGLQFPNYSSELNVNALELDDSALYLCASSLESGEVDEAFFGQGTRLTVV.

This clone was counted at least ten times. The chain couples TRBV10-2 to TRBJ1-1, with D maybe TRBD1 (5 bases). Germline assignment: CDR1 WSHSY and CDR2 SAAADI. Trimming took 4 bases from V and 1 from J, leaving 13 bases between them. The CDR3 runs 15 residues. CDR3 amino acids: CASSGTGEGNTEAFF. In DNA form, the CDR3 reads TGCGCCAGCAGTGGAACGGGGGAGGGGAACACTGAAGCTTTCTTT.

The rearrangement links TRBV5-5 to TRBJ2-7; TRBD1 aligns across 12 bases. This CDR3 contains 14 residues. Germline CDR1 and CDR2: SGHKS and YYEKEE (reference sequence). Trimming took 2 bases from V and 9 from J; bases not matched to a gene: 6. CDR3 in DNA: TGTGCCAGCAGCTTAGGGGACAGGGGGCGTGGGCAGTACTTC. Translated: CASSLGDRGRGQYF.

This clone was observed once. The chain employs TRBV7-2 and TRBJ2-2; D not resolved. V was shortened by 2 bases and J by 4 bases, with 8 bases between the two germline ends. This CDR3 has 14 amino acids. CDR1 and CDR2 from the germline V gene are SGHTA and FQGNSA. CDR3 sequence (DNA): TGTGCCAGCAGCTTACCAGCGAGCACCGGGGAGCTGTTTTTT. This sequence encodes CASSLPASTGELFF.